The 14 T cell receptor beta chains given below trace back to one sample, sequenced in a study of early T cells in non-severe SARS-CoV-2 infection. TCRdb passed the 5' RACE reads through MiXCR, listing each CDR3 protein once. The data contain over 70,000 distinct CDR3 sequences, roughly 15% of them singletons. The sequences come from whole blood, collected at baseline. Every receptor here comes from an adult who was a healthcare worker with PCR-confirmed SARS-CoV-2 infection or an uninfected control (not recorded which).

As DNA, the CDR3 is TGTGCCAGCAGCCCCGGGACAGTGAGTTGGGCTGAAGCTTTCTTT. Translation: CASSPGTVSWAEAFF. This chain joins TRBV7-9 and TRBJ1-1; 7 bases line up with TRBD1. With 5 bases clipped from V and 6 bases from J, the junction kept 12 bases outside the gene matches. The CDR3 sequence is 15 residues long. Germline CDR1 reads SEHNR; CDR2 reads FQNEAQ (reference sequence).

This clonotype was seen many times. The CDR3 protein is CSAPLSVYSGELFF. The CDR3 nucleotides read TGCAGTGCCCCGCTATCCGTTTATTCCGGGGAGCTGTTTTTT. The chain has TRBV20-1 and TRBJ2-2; D is undetermined. V shed 6 bases and J shed 6 bases, with 17 bases lying between them. Germline V CDR1 and CDR2: DFQATT, SNEGSKA (reference sequence). The CDR3 contains 14 residues.

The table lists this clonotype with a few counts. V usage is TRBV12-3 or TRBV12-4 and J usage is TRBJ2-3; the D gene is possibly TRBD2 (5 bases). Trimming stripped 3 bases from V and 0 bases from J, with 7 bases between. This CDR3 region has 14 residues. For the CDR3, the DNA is TGTGCCAGCAGTTTCCGGGGAAGCACAGATACGCAGTATTTT. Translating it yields CASSFRGSTDTQYF.

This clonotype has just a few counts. CDR3 sequence reads: CASSFQGAGEKLFF. CDR3 sequence (DNA): TGTGCCAGCAGTTTCCAGGGGGCTGGTGAAAAACTGTTTTTT. This chain links TRBV27 with TRBJ1-4, with TRBD1 matching 8 bases. Germline loops: CDR1 MNHEY, CDR2 SMNVEV (reference sequence). J was trimmed by 7 bases and V by 3 bases; bases with no gene match: 4. CDR3 length equals 14 residues.

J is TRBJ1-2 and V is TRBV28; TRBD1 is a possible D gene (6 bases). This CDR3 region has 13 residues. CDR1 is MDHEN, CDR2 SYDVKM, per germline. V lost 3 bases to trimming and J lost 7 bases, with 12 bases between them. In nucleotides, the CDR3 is TGTGCCAGCAGTTTCGGGGGGCGAAGTGGCTACACCTTC. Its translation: CASSFGGRSGYTF.

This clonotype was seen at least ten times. The CDR3 is CASSLIDGYNEQFF. As DNA, the CDR3 is TGTGCCAGCAGCTTAATAGATGGGTACAATGAGCAGTTCTTC. The rearrangement uses TRBV7-3 and TRBJ2-1, with D unresolved. Germline CDR1 reads SGHTA; CDR2 reads FQGTGA. Trimming shortened V by 1 base and J by 4 bases, and 8 bases separated the two germline ends. There are 14 residues in the CDR3.

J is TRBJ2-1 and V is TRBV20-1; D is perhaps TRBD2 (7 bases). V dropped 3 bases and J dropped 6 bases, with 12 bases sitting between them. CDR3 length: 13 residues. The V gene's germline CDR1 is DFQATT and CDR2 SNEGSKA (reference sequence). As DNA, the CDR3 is TGCAGTGCTAGGCCCGGGGGGCCCAATGAGCAGTTCTTC. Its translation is CSARPGGPNEQFF.

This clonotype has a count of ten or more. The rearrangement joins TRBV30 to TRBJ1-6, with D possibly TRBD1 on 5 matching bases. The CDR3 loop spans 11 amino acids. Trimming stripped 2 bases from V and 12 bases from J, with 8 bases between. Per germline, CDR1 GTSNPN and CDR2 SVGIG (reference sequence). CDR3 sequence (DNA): TGTGCCTGGAGTTGGGGGGGACCCCTCCACTTT. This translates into CAWSWGGPLHF.

DNA for the CDR3: TGCGCCAGCAGCTTCGGGGGGCAAGGCAATCAGCCCCAGCATTTT. It specifies CASSFGGQGNQPQHF. The chain employs TRBV5-1 and TRBJ1-5; D may be TRBD1 (6 bases). The length of the CDR3 is 15 residues. Trimming removed 2 bases at V and 2 bases at J, with 11 bases between. Germline values: CDR1 SGHRS, CDR2 YFSETQ.

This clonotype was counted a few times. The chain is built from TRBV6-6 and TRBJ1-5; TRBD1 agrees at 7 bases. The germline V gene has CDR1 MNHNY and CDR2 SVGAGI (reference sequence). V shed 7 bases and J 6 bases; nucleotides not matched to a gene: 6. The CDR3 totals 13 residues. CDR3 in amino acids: CASNPGGLQPQHF. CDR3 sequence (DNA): TGTGCCAGCAACCCAGGGGGGCTTCAGCCCCAGCATTTT.

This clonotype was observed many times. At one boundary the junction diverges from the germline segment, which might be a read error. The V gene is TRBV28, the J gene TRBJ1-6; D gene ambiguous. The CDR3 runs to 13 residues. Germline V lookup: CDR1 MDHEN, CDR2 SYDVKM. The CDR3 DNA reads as TGTGCCAGCAGTTTTCCCTACAATTCACCCCTCCACTTT. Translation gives CASSFPYNSPLHF.

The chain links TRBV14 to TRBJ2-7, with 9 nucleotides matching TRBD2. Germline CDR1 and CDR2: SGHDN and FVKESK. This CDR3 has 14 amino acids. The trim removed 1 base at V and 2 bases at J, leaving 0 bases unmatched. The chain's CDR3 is CASSQVAGAYEQYF. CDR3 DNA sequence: TGTGCCAGCAGCCAAGTAGCGGGGGCCTACGAGCAGTACTTC.

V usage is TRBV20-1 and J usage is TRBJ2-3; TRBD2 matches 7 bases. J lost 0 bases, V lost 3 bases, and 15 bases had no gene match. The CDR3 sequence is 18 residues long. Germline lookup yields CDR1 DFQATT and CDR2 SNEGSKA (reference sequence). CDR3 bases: TGCAGTGCTAGTCCAGCCCCGGAGTGGGAGGGTAGCACAGATACGCAGTATTTT. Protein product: CSASPAPEWEGSTDTQYF.

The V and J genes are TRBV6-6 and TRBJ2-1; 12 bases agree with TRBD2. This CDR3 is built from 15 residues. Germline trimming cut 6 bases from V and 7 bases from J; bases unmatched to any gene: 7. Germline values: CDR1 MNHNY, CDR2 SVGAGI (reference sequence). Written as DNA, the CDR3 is TGTGCCAGCAGGAAGACTAGCGGGAGAAGTAATGAGCAGTTCTTC. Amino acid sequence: CASRKTSGRSNEQFF.